The next 2 T cell receptor beta chains were all read from a single sample in a study of OX40 agonist ivuxolimab in advanced cancers. Library prep was done by the immunoSEQ multiplex PCR assay. Drawn from immuneACCESS, this table holds only the in-frame rearrangements with V and J called that TCRdb kept. Clones are partly lost; checked studies trace under half to an unresolved V gene and leave the rest unexplained. The sample has over 60,000 clones on record, around 80% of them singletons. The ten biggest clones cover approximately 2% of the sample. The sample here was CD4+ or CD8+ T cells sorted from blood, taken in a trial of the OX40 agonist ivuxolimab. The origin of the receptors is an adult with an advanced solid tumor such as melanoma, head and neck, liver or kidney cancer.

This chain connects TRBV18 to TRBJ2-1, with 9 positions matching TRBD2. The CDR3 is made up of 16 amino acids. The germline gives CDR1 KGHSH, CDR2 LQKENI. Unmatched junction bases numbered 2, after V lost 0 bases and J lost 2 bases. This CDR3 is CASSPPRLAAYNEQFF. CDR3 nucleotide sequence: TGTGCCAGCTCACCACCTAGACTAGCGGCCTACAATGAGCAGTTCTTC. Full variable domain (rest looked up from reference TRBV18 and TRBJ2-1): NAGVMQNPRHLVRRRGQEARLRCSPMKGHSHVYWYRQLPEEGLKFMVYLQKENIIDESGMPKERFSAEFPKEGPSILRIQQVVRGDSAAYFCASSPPRLAAYNEQFFGPGTRLTVL.

The chain couples TRBV6-5 to TRBJ1-2; a weak D match, TRBD1 (6 bases). Trimming removed 5 bases from V and 4 bases from J, with 11 bases in between. Germline loops: CDR1 MNHEY, CDR2 SVGAGI. The CDR3 has 13 residues. In DNA form, the CDR3 reads TGTGCCAGCAGTCCACAGGGATCCTATGGCTACACCTTC. This codes for CASSPQGSYGYTF.